This TCR beta chain stems from a study of PD-L1 blockade in urothelial cancer. The V gene's germline CDR1 is MDHEN and CDR2 SYDVKM. Losses at the gene ends were 6 bases for V and 1 base for J; bases not matched to a gene: 4. This CDR3 has 15 amino acids. TCRdb keeps only in-frame clones here, not all; method: immunoSEQ multiplex PCR. The table records roughly 62,000 clones, roughly 80% of them present only once. This chain uses TRBV28 with TRBJ1-5; 9 bases are a match to TRBD1. The sequencing used PBMCs, collected around atezolizumab (anti-PD-L1) treatment. This TCR was recovered from a man aged 65-85 years with urothelial cancer. The CDR3 region is CASSGGTGSNQPQHF. The CDR3 DNA follows: TGTGCCAGCAGCGGAGGGACAGGGAGCAATCAGCCCCAGCATTTT.